Presented here are 29 T cell receptor beta chains from one specimen sequenced in a study of blood T cell repertoires in COVID-19. The repertoire was sequenced with immunoSEQ multiplex PCR; TCRdb's copy has only in-frame clones and lacks some. The data show 35,000 to 50,000 clones, around 85% seen once. The sequencing input was peripheral blood. These receptors were taken from a man between 60 and 75 years old with acute or convalescent COVID-19.

V usage is TRBV4-2 and J usage is TRBJ1-6, with 11 positions matching TRBD1. V lost 5 bases, J lost 9 bases, and 18 bases stayed unmatched. Germline V lookup: CDR1 LGHNA, CDR2 YNFKEQ. This CDR3 is 19 amino acids long. The CDR3 coding sequence is TGTGCCAGCAGCTTCCAACCCGGGACAGGGGGATCCACTAGTTCACCCCTCCACTTT. Translating gives CASSFQPGTGGSTSSPLHF.

The DNA of the CDR3 is TGTGCCAGCAGCCAAGACGGAAGGGTAACCTGGGACAGGCCGAGTGAAGCTTTCTTT. This codes for CASSQDGRVTWDRPSEAFF. The genes are TRBV14 and TRBJ1-1, with 8 bases lining up with TRBD1. Per germline, CDR1 SGHDN and CDR2 FVKESK. Trimming cost V 0 bases and J 7 bases; bases outside gene matches: 19. There are 19 residues in the CDR3.

This clone was observed a single time. This sequence joins TRBV24-1 and TRBJ2-5, with 10 bases that match TRBD1. CDR1 and CDR2 from the germline V gene are KGHDR and SFDVKD. J was trimmed by 6 bases and V by 4 bases; bases with no gene match: 7. The CDR3 contains 15 residues. CDR3 nucleotides: TGTGCCACCAGTGACCCGACAGGGGGCGTTCAGACCCAGTACTTC. Protein: CATSDPTGGVQTQYF.

The chain uses TRBV2 and TRBJ2-3; 7 bases match TRBD2. V was pared by 6 bases and J by 2 bases, with 8 bases of the junction left unmatched. Per germline, CDR1 SNHLY and CDR2 FYNNEI. This CDR3 is built from 15 residues. The CDR3 DNA reads as TGTGCCAGCAGCGAATCTAGCGGATACACAGATACGCAGTATTTT. Protein product: CASSESSGYTDTQYF.

V is TRBV9 and J is TRBJ1-5, with D possibly matching TRBD1 (5 bases). The V end lost 3 bases, the J end lost 7 bases, and 17 bases lay between the germline ends. Germline CDR1 SGDLS, CDR2 YYNGEE. CDR3 size: 15 residues. The CDR3 DNA follows: TGTGCCAGCAGCGGTGGCCCGGGAGGGGAACAGCCCCAGCATTTT. This encodes CASSGGPGGEQPQHF.

The chain links TRBV14 to TRBJ2-3; the match to TRBD2 covers 7 bases. Trimming cost V 6 bases and J 2 bases; bases outside gene matches: 14. CDR3 size: 17 residues. Germline CDR1 is SGHDN and CDR2 is FVKESK. The CDR3 nucleotides are TGTGCCAGCAGTCGCACAGCGGGACTACAATTCACAGATACGCAGTATTTT. Translation: CASSRTAGLQFTDTQYF. Looking up the rest from reference TRBV14 and TRBJ2-3 gives the full variable domain: EAGVTQFPSHSVIEKGQTVTLRCDPISGHDNLYWYRRVMGKEIKFLLHFVKESKQDESGMPNNRFLAERTGGTYSTLKVQPAELEDSGVYFCASSRTAGLQFTDTQYFGPGTRLTVL.

The chain joins TRBV19 to TRBJ2-3; 8 bases fit TRBD1. Per the germline V gene, CDR1 is LNHDA and CDR2 is SQIVND (reference sequence). The ends lost 8 bases at V and 1 base at J; junction bases unmatched: 17. The CDR3 runs to 18 residues. The CDR3 sequence: CASSGQGSYTPGTDTQYF. As DNA, the CDR3 is TGTGCCAGTTCAGGACAGGGTTCGTACACTCCTGGCACAGATACGCAGTATTTT.

V usage is TRBV6-5 and J usage is TRBJ2-7; 9 nucleotides agree with TRBD1. Unmatched junction bases numbered 7, after V lost 5 bases and J lost 5 bases. This CDR3 is 14 amino acids long. Per the germline V gene, CDR1 is MNHEY and CDR2 is SVGAGI. CDR3: CASSLRDRDDEQYF. The CDR3 region has the DNA TGTGCCAGCAGTCTCCGGGACAGGGACGACGAGCAGTACTTC.

In nucleotides, the CDR3 is TGTGCCAGCAGCTTCACGCGGGACTCAGATACGCAGTATTTT. Translating gives CASSFTRDSDTQYF. V and J are TRBV7-2 and TRBJ2-3, with D perhaps matching TRBD2 (6 bases). The CDR3 loop spans 14 amino acids. The ends were cut back, 3 bases at V and 4 bases at J, with 11 bases in the middle. CDR1 is SGHTA, CDR2 FQGNSA, per germline.

This chain uses TRBV18 with TRBJ1-1; D is ambiguous. Trimming took 3 bases from V and 3 from J, leaving 5 bases between them. Germline CDR1 reads KGHSH; CDR2 reads LQKENI. CDR3 size: 12 residues. CDR3 in amino acids: CASSPPDTEAFF. The CDR3 DNA reads as TGTGCCAGCTCACCCCCCGACACTGAAGCTTTCTTT.

This sequence joins TRBV7-6 and TRBJ2-5; a weak D match, TRBD1 (6 bases). Deletions cut 5 bases from V and 2 bases from J, with 18 bases between. The CDR3 contains 16 residues. Germline V gene sequence: CDR1 SGHVS, CDR2 FNYEAQ. For the CDR3, the DNA is TGTGCCAGCAGCGGAAGGGACATAAGAAGACAAGAGACCCAGTACTTC. Residues: CASSGRDIRRQETQYF.

The chain links TRBV20-1 to TRBJ2-1; TRBD1 might be the D (6 bases). The CDR3 loop spans 11 amino acids. Germline CDR1 DFQATT, CDR2 SNEGSKA (reference sequence). The CDR3 sequence: CSTLQGNEQFF. In DNA form, the CDR3 reads TGCAGCACCCTTCAGGGGAATGAGCAGTTCTTC.

V usage is TRBV6-5 and J usage is TRBJ2-7; D ambiguous. The CDR3 has 12 residues. Germline lookup yields CDR1 MNHEY and CDR2 SVGAGI. CDR3 protein: CAAASAYTEQYF. CDR3 in DNA: TGTGCGGCCGCCTCTGCTTATACCGAGCAGTACTTC.

V and J are TRBV20-1 and TRBJ1-2; D is undetermined. V shed 1 base and J shed 8 bases, with 5 bases lying between them. The CDR3 loop spans 10 amino acids. CDR1 and CDR2 from the germline V gene are DFQATT and SNEGSKA (reference sequence). The CDR3 nucleotides read TGCAGTGCTAGAGTGGGCGGCTACACCTTC. This translates into CSARVGGYTF.

The chain joins TRBV10-3 to TRBJ2-2; D is possibly TRBD1 (5 bases). The CDR3 loop spans 15 amino acids. Between the trimmed V and J ends, which lost 0 bases and 7 bases, there was a span of 12 bases. Germline-derived CDR1 and CDR2 are ENHRY and SYGVKD. The CDR3: CAISESGPLYGELFF. The CDR3 coding sequence is TGTGCCATCAGTGAGTCGGGGCCTCTCTACGGGGAGCTGTTTTTT.

The chain has TRBV5-6 and TRBJ1-1, with D unclear. V lost 3 bases and J 4 bases, leaving 16 bases between the germline ends. Germline V CDR1 and CDR2: SGHDT, YYEEEE. The CDR3 is 15 residues long. The CDR3 spells CASSYALREGTEAFF. For the CDR3, the DNA is TGTGCCAGCAGCTATGCCCTGAGGGAGGGCACTGAAGCTTTCTTT.

V is TRBV14 and J is TRBJ2-4; D remains ambiguous. The ends were cut back, 5 bases at V and 1 base at J, with 15 bases in the middle. CDR1 and CDR2 from the germline V gene are SGHDN and FVKESK. The CDR3 is 16 amino acids. CDR3 loop: CASSARPSGAKNIQYF. CDR3 DNA: TGTGCCAGCAGCGCCCGACCCTCCGGGGCCAAAAACATTCAGTACTTC.

The chain uses TRBV28 and TRBJ2-2; 8 positions match TRBD2. The germline V gene encodes CDR1 MDHEN and CDR2 SYDVKM. The CDR3 sequence is 18 residues long. V shed 6 bases, J shed 6 bases, and the junction held 18 bases outside the gene matches. The CDR3 loop reads CASSPAVAGKWRPGELFF. The CDR3, as DNA: TGTGCCAGCAGCCCCGCGGTAGCGGGAAAGTGGCGGCCCGGGGAGCTGTTTTTT. Looking up the rest from reference TRBV28 and TRBJ2-2 gives the full variable domain: DVKVTQSSRYLVKRTGEKVFLECVQDMDHENMFWYRQDPGLGLRLIYFSYDVKMKEKGDIPEGYSVSREKKERFSLILESASTNQTSMYLCASSPAVAGKWRPGELFFGEGSRLTVL.

This clone was counted a single time. The chain has TRBV29-1 and TRBJ2-7, with 14 bases matching TRBD2. The germline gives CDR1 SQVTM, CDR2 ANQGSEA. Germline trimming cut 7 bases from V and 2 bases from J; bases unmatched to any gene: 4. This CDR3 comprises 14 residues. This chain's CDR3 is CSAWTSGRTYEQYF. The CDR3, as DNA: TGCAGCGCCTGGACTAGCGGGAGGACCTACGAGCAGTACTTC.

The J gene is TRBJ2-1, the V gene TRBV19; TRBD1 matches 8 bases. CDR3 length equals 18 residues. The V and J ends lost 5 bases and 4 bases, in that order; junction bases with no gene match: 16. In germline, CDR1 is LNHDA, CDR2 SQIVND (reference sequence). CDR3 sequence reads: CASSSQDRDLLRYNEQFF. DNA of the CDR3: TGTGCCAGTAGTTCACAGGACAGGGACTTATTGAGATACAATGAGCAGTTCTTC.

The chain combines TRBV25-1 with TRBJ1-5; D is unclear. The V gene lost 6 bases and the J gene lost 3 bases, with 15 bases spanning the gap. From germline, CDR1 is MGHDK and CDR2 SYGVNS. The CDR3 runs to 15 residues. CDR3 loop: CASRQAGGDNQPQHF. CDR3 DNA: TGTGCCAGCAGGCAAGCGGGCGGGGACAATCAGCCCCAGCATTTT.

This clone is a singleton in its sample. The chain has TRBV2 and TRBJ1-1; TRBD1 matches 11 bases. The CDR3 runs to 19 residues. Germline V gene lookup returns CDR1 SNHLY and CDR2 FYNNEI. The V and J ends lost 4 bases and 0 bases, in that order; junction bases with no gene match: 13. In DNA, the CDR3 is TGTGCCAGCAGTGGGACCCGGGACAGGGGGATCATCATGAACACTGAAGCTTTCTTT. Protein sequence: CASSGTRDRGIIMNTEAFF.

This chain joins TRBV28 and TRBJ2-5; D is unresolved. V was pared by 3 bases and J by 2 bases, with 13 bases between. The CDR3 totals 15 residues. Germline V gene lookup returns CDR1 MDHEN and CDR2 SYDVKM. The CDR3 loop reads CASSLYRNSQETQYF. CDR3 DNA sequence: TGTGCCAGCAGTTTGTACCGGAACAGTCAAGAGACCCAGTACTTC.

This chain joins TRBV27 and TRBJ2-7; TRBD2 matches 8 bases. The germline V gene has CDR1 MNHEY and CDR2 SMNVEV (reference sequence). This CDR3 has 14 residues. Trimming took 5 bases from V and 2 from J; bases not matched to a gene: 5. For the CDR3, the DNA is TGTGCCAGCAGTCCCTCGGGGGGGGCCTACGAGCAGTACTTC. This gives the protein CASSPSGGAYEQYF.

The chain couples TRBV27 to TRBJ1-1, with TRBD1 identical over 7 bases. V lost 1 base to trimming and J lost 2 bases; unmatched junction nucleotides: 7. The CDR3 extends over 16 amino acids. Germline CDR1 is MNHEY and CDR2 is SMNVEV (reference sequence). The CDR3 DNA reads as TGTGCCAGCAGTTTATTAACGAACAGGGGAAACACTGAAGCTTTCTTT. Amino acid sequence: CASSLLTNRGNTEAFF.

V usage is TRBV5-5 and J usage is TRBJ1-2; 10 bases line up with TRBD1. From germline, CDR1 is SGHKS and CDR2 YYEKEE (reference sequence). The CDR3 spans 16 residues. V lost 4 bases, J lost 2 bases, and 8 bases stayed unmatched. The CDR3 DNA reads TGTGCCAGCAGCCTCTTCCCGGGACAGGGGAACTATGGCTACACCTTC. Protein: CASSLFPGQGNYGYTF.

The rearrangement links TRBV6-2 or TRBV6-3 to TRBJ1-1; 7 bases map to TRBD1. J lost 1 base, V lost 2 bases, and 1 base had no gene match. This CDR3 has 14 residues. CDR1 and CDR2 (germline): MNHEY, SVGEGT. The CDR3 coding sequence is TGTGCCAGCAGTTACGGACAGGCGAACACTGAAGCTTTCTTT. Translating gives CASSYGQANTEAFF.

The genes are TRBV5-4 and TRBJ1-1, with D uncertain. The germline CDR1 and CDR2 sequences are SGHNT and YYREEE (reference sequence). CDR3 length equals 13 residues. The V end was cut by 2 bases, the J end by 0 bases, with 5 bases between. CDR3: CASSFRVNTEAFF. The CDR3 DNA follows: TGTGCCAGCAGCTTTCGGGTGAACACTGAAGCTTTCTTT.

This rearrangement joins TRBV7-9 to TRBJ1-4; D is undetermined. There are 15 residues in the CDR3. Germline CDR1 is SEHNR and CDR2 is FQNEAQ (reference sequence). V lost 3 bases and J lost 3, with 11 bases in between. The CDR3 sequence: CASSLAEAANEKLFF. CDR3 DNA: TGTGCCAGCAGCTTGGCGGAAGCAGCTAATGAAAAACTGTTTTTT.